This is a list of T cell receptor beta chains from one sample in a study of cytomegalovirus exposure and HLA in healthy donors. The repertoire was sequenced with immunoSEQ multiplex PCR; TCRdb's copy has only in-frame clones and lacks some. The table for this sample gives 50,000 or so clones. The source material was PBMCs. These receptors all stem from an older woman in good health and CMV-seropositive. Both conserved end residues are part of each CDR3. D genes are given only for firm matches. Rows may omit the clone size; those that give it use once, few, many or a size class.

D	length	V	J	size	DNA	CDR3
-	16	TRBV5-1	TRBJ1-6	-	TGCGCCAGCAGCTTGGATCAGTCGATGACCTCCGGGACCCTCCACTTT	CASSLDQSMTSGTLHF
-	15	TRBV2	TRBJ1-1	-	TGTGCCAGCAGTGAAGCGCTAACTATGAACACTGAAGCTTTCTTT	CASSEALTMNTEAFF
TRBD1	16	TRBV5-8	TRBJ1-5	-	TGTGCCAGCAGCCCATCAGGGGGTTATAGCAATCAGCCCCAGCATTTT	CASSPSGGYSNQPQHF
TRBD1	15	TRBV28	TRBJ1-4	-	TGTGCCAGCAGTACGACAGGGGGTGCAAATGAAAAACTGTTTTTT	CASSTTGGANEKLFF
-	14	TRBV6-5	TRBJ1-5	-	TGTGCCAGCAGTGAAGTGGGGGGAGGTCAGCCCCAGCATTTT	CASSEVGGGQPQHF
-	14	TRBV18	TRBJ1-5	-	TGTGCCAGCCGCAAGGACAGCCCCCAAGAGCCCCAGCATTTT	CASRKDSPQEPQHF
-	14	TRBV4-1	TRBJ1-5	-	TGCGCCAGCAGCCAAGACCTGACGCGGCAGCCCCAGCATTTT	CASSQDLTRQPQHF
TRBD2	17	TRBV28	TRBJ2-5	-	TGTGCCAGCAGTTCCAGCGGACTAGCGGGCCTCCAAGAGACCCAGTACTTC	CASSSSGLAGLQETQYF
TRBD1	16	TRBV18	TRBJ2-5	-	TGTGCCAGCTCACCTACCCGGGACAGGGGGCAAGAGACCCAGTACTTC	CASSPTRDRGQETQYF
TRBD1	18	TRBV11-3	TRBJ2-1	-	TGTGCCAGCAGCCCTCGCGAGCCCGGGACAGGGGATAACAATGAGCAGTTCTTC	CASSPREPGTGDNNEQFF
-	12	TRBV5-1	TRBJ1-1	-	TGCGCCAGCAGCTTCGGGAACACTGAAGCTTTCTTT	CASSFGNTEAFF
-	14	TRBV7-8	TRBJ2-7	-	TGTGCCAGCAGCTTAAGTGAACAGAGCCACGAGCAGTACTTC	CASSLSEQSHEQYF
TRBD1	15	TRBV19	TRBJ1-1	-	TGTGCCAGTAGTGATACTTGGGACAGCTTGGGGGGAGCTTTCTTT	CASSDTWDSLGGAFF
-	15	TRBV9	TRBJ2-1	-	TGTGCCAGCAGCCCAGGACTACCAGCCTACAATGAGCAGTTCTTC	CASSPGLPAYNEQFF
-	13	TRBV7-9	TRBJ1-2	-	TGTGCCAGCCATAGAGAGGGTTACTATGGCTACACCTTC	CASHREGYYGYTF
-	16	TRBV18	TRBJ1-6	-	TGTGCCAGCGCACCTGAGAGCAGGGGCGGGGGCTCACCCCTCCACTTT	CASAPESRGGGSPLHF
-	16	TRBV6-5	TRBJ2-2	-	TGTGCCAGCAGTTACGAGGGTTACCCGAACACCGGGGAGCTGTTTTTT	CASSYEGYPNTGELFF
TRBD1	14	TRBV5-8	TRBJ2-7	-	TGTGCCAGCAGGCAGGCCGGGACAGGGGGCTTACAGTACTTC	CASRQAGTGGLQYF
-	15	TRBV18	TRBJ2-7	-	TGTGCCAGCTCACCAATGGCATCCGATTACTACGAGCAGTACTTC	CASSPMASDYYEQYF
TRBD1	15	TRBV6-1	TRBJ2-2	-	TGTGCCAGCAGCGAGTACAGGGGGAACACCGGGGAGCTGTTTTTT	CASSEYRGNTGELFF
TRBD2	15	TRBV18	TRBJ2-7	-	TGTGCCAGCTCACCTTCGCTGGGAGGGACCTACGAGCAGTACTTC	CASSPSLGGTYEQYF
-	14	TRBV6-1	TRBJ1-4	-	TGTGCCAGTATCATGGGGCAGGGCGATGAAAAACTGTTTTTT	CASIMGQGDEKLFF
-	15	TRBV10-2	TRBJ1-2	-	TGCGCCAGCAGTGAATATTTTGGGGGCGACTATGGCTACACCTTC	CASSEYFGGDYGYTF
TRBD1	15	TRBV9	TRBJ2-7	-	TGTGCCAGCAGCGTAGGACAGGGCGTCCCCTACGAGCAGTACTTC	CASSVGQGVPYEQYF
TRBD1	14	TRBV6-5	TRBJ1-2	-	TGTGCCAGCAGTTCCAACGACAGGGCCTATGGCTACACCTTC	CASSSNDRAYGYTF
-	14	TRBV5-5	TRBJ2-7	-	TGTGCCAGCAGCTTGTTTGGTGCTACCTACGAGCAGTACTTC	CASSLFGATYEQYF
TRBD2	16	TRBV9	TRBJ2-3	-	TGTGCCAGCAGCGTAGCGGGAGGTGCTAGCACAGATACGCAGTATTTT	CASSVAGGASTDTQYF
TRBD2	15	TRBV7-6	TRBJ2-1	medium-sized	TGTGCCAGCACGCCGGCTAGCGGGGGGGATCTTGAGCAGTTCTTC	CASTPASGGDLEQFF
-	14	TRBV7-9	TRBJ1-6	-	TGTGCCAGCAGCCCCACGACAGACTTGGCACACCTCCACTTT	CASSPTTDLAHLHF
-	14	TRBV6-6	TRBJ1-4	-	TGTGCCAGCAGTCGCGGGGCCCCCCAAGAAAAACTGTTTTTT	CASSRGAPQEKLFF
-	13	TRBV2	TRBJ1-4	-	TGTGCCAGCACCGCGGAAGTCAGAGAAAAACTGTTTTTT	CASTAEVREKLFF